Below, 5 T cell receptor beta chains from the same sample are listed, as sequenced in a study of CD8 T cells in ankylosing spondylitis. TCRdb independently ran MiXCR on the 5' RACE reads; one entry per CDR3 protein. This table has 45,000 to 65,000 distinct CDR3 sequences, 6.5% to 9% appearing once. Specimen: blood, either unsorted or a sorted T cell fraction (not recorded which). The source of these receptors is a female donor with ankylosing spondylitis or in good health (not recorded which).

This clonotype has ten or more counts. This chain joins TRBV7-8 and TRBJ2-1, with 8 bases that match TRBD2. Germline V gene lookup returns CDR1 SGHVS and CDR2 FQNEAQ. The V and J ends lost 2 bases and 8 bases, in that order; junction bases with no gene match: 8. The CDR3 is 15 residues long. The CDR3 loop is CASSLQGGGTYEQFF. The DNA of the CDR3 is TGTGCCAGCAGCTTACAGGGCGGGGGGACCTATGAGCAGTTCTTC.

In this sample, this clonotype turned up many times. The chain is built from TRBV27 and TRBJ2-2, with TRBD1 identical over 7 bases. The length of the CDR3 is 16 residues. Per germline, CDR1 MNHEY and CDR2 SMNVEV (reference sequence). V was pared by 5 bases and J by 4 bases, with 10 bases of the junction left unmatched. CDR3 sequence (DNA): TGTGCCAGCAGTCCCCATACCGACAGGGCCACCGGGGAGCTGTTTTTT. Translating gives CASSPHTDRATGELFF.

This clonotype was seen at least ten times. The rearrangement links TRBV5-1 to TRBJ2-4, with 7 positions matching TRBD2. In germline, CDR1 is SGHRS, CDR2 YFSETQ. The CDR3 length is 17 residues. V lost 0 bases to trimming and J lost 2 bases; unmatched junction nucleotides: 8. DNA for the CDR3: TGCGCCAGCAGCTTGGATGGGGAGGGCAGGACCAAAAACATTCAGTACTTC. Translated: CASSLDGEGRTKNIQYF. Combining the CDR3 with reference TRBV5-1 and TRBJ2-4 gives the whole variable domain KAGVTQTPRYLIKTRGQQVTLSCSPISGHRSVSWYQQTPGQGLQFLFEYFSETQRNKGNFPGRFSGRQFSNSRSEMNVSTLELGDSALYLCASSLDGEGRTKNIQYFGAGTRLSVL.

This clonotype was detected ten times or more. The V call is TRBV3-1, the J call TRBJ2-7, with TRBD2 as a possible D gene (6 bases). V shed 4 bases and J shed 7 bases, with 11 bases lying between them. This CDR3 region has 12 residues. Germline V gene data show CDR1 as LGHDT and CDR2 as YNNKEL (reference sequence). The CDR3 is CASSPWEAEQYF. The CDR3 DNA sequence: TGTGCCAGCAGCCCGTGGGAGGCGGAGCAGTACTTC.

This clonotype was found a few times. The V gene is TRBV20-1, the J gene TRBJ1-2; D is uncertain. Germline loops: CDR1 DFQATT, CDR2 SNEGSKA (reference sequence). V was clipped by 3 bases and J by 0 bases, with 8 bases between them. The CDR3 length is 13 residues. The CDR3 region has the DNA TGCAGTGCTAGCTCTAGCCCTAACTATGGCTACACCTTC. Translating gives CSASSSPNYGYTF.